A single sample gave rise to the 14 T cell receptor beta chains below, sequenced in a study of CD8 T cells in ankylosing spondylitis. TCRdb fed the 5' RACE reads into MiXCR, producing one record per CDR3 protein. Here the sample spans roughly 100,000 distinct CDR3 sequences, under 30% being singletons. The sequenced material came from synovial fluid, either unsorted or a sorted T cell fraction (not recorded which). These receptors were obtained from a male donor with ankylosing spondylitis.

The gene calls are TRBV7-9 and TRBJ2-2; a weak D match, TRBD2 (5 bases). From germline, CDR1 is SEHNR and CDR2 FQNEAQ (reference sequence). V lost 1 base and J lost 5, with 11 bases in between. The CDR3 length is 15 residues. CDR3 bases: TGTGCCAGCAGCTTAGATTGGAGGCGGACCGGGGAGCTGTTTTTT. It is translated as CASSLDWRRTGELFF. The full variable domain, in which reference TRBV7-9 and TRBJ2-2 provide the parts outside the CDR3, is DTGVSQNPRHKITKRGQNVTFRCDPISEHNRLYWYRQTLGQGPEFLTYFQNEAQLEKSRLLSDRFSAERPKGSFSTLEIQRTEQGDSAMYLCASSLDWRRTGELFFGEGSRLTVL.

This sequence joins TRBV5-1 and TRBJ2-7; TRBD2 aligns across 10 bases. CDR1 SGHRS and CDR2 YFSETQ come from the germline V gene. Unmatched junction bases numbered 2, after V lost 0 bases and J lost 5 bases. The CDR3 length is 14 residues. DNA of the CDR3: TGCGCCAGCAGCTTGGCAGGACTAGCGGACGAGCAGTACTTC. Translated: CASSLAGLADEQYF.

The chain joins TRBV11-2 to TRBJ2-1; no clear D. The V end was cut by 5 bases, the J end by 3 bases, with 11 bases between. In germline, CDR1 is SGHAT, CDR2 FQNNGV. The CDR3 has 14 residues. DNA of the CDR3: TGTGCCAGCAGCCCATGGACGGGCTACAATGAGCAGTTCTTC. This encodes CASSPWTGYNEQFF.

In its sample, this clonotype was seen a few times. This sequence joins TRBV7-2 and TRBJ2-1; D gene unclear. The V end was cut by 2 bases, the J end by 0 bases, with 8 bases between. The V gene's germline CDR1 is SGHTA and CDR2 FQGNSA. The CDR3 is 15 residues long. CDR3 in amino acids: CASSLRRSSYNEQFF. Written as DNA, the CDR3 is TGTGCCAGCAGCTTACGGCGGAGCTCCTACAATGAGCAGTTCTTC.

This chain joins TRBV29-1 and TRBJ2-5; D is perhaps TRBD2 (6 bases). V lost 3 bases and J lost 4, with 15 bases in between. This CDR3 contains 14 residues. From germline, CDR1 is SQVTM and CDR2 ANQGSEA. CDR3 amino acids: CSVDGLSAAETQYF. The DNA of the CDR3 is TGCAGCGTTGATGGACTATCGGCGGCAGAGACCCAGTACTTC.

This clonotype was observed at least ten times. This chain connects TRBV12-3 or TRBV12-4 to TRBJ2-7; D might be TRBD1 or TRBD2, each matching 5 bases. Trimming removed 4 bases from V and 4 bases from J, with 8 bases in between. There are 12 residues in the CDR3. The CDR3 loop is CASSSGPYEQYF. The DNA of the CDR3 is TGTGCCAGCAGTTCGGGACCATACGAGCAGTACTTC.

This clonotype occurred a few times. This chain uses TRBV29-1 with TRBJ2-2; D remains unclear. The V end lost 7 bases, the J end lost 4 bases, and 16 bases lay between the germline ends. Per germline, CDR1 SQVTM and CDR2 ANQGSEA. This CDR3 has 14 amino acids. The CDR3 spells CSAWTGSGTGELFF. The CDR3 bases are TGCAGCGCCTGGACCGGGTCGGGCACCGGGGAGCTGTTTTTT.

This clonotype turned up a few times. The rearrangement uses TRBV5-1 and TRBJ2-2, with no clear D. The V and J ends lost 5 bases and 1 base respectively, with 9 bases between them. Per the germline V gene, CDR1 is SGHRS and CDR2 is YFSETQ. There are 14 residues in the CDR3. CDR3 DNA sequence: TGCGCCAGCAGTTCGGCGGAGAACACCGGGGAGCTGTTTTTT. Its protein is CASSSAENTGELFF. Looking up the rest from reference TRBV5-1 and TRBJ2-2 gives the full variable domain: KAGVTQTPRYLIKTRGQQVTLSCSPISGHRSVSWYQQTPGQGLQFLFEYFSETQRNKGNFPGRFSGRQFSNSRSEMNVSTLELGDSALYLCASSSAENTGELFFGEGSRLTVL.

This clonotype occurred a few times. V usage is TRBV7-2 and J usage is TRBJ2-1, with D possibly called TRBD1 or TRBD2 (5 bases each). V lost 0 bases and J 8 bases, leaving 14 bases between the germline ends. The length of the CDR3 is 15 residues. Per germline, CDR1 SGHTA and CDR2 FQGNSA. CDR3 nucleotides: TGTGCCAGCAGCTTAGCTTGGGACCCGAGGTATGAGCAGTTCTTC. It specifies CASSLAWDPRYEQFF.

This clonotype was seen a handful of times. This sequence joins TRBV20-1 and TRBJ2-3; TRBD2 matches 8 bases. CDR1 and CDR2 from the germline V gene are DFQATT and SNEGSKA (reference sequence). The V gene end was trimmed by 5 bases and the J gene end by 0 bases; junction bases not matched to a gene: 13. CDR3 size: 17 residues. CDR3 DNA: TGCAGTGCTCCACCCGGGTGGGCTAGCGGGAGCACAGATACGCAGTATTTT. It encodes CSAPPGWASGSTDTQYF.

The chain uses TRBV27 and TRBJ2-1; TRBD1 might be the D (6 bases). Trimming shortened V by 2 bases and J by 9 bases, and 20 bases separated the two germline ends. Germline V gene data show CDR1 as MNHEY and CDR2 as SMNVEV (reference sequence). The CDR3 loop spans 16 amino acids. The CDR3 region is CASSLGDGAGAGEQFF. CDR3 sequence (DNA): TGTGCCAGCAGTTTAGGCGATGGGGCAGGGGCGGGTGAGCAGTTCTTC.

The CDR3 reads CASSPTNDFTYGYTF. Written as DNA, the CDR3 is TGTGCCAGCTCACCCACGAACGACTTCACCTATGGCTACACCTTC. The chain uses TRBV18 and TRBJ1-2; D remains unclear. V was shortened by 3 bases and J by 4 bases, with 15 bases between the two germline ends. The CDR3 extends over 15 amino acids. Per germline, CDR1 KGHSH and CDR2 LQKENI.

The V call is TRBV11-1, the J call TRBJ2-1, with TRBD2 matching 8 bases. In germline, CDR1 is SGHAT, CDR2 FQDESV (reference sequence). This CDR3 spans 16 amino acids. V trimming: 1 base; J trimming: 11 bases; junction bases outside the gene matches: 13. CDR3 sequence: CASSLEAGVTSAKQFF. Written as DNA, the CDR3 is TGTGCCAGCAGCTTAGAAGCGGGAGTAACGTCAGCGAAGCAGTTCTTC.

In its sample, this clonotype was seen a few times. The CDR3 spells CSVGQGVEQYF. DNA of the CDR3: TGCAGCGTGGGACAGGGAGTCGAGCAGTACTTC. V and J are TRBV29-1 and TRBJ2-7; TRBD1 matches at 9 bases. J lost 6 bases, V lost 6 bases, and 3 bases had no gene match. Germline V gene lookup returns CDR1 SQVTM and CDR2 ANQGSEA. The CDR3 sequence is 11 residues long.